Detailed here is one T cell receptor (beta chain). Its antigen is unknown. The study sequenced cultured CD4+ T cell DNA using the Oncomine TCR Beta short-read assay. TCRdb reprocessed the PCR reads via MiXCR and lists one record per CDR3 protein. The sample holds more than 7,500 distinct CDR3 sequences, approximately 60% seen once. As to treatment: roughly nine-day PBMC culture with coronavirus spike peptide pools or control peptides (ViraFEST assay). The sample originates from a study of vaccination and CD4 T cells after COVID-19. On the study more broadly: Overlapping spike peptides of SARS-CoV-2, HCoV-NL63, HCoV-OC43 and HCoV-229E stimulated the cells. Study-wide points: SARS-CoV-2-reactive clonotypes rose nonsignificantly, with the median going from about 20 to 38. Spike mono-reactivity was the property of 304 of 307 vaccine-specific clones in convalescent patients.

Germline V gene lookup returns CDR1 LNHDA and CDR2 SQIVND (reference sequence). The V segment lost 0 bases and the J segment 2 bases; nucleotides outside the gene matches: 9. CDR3 length equals 19 residues. V and J are TRBV19 and TRBJ2-5, with TRBD2 matching 13 bases. Sequencing was done on a sample of CD4+ T cells from blood, cultured in vitro. The sequence was obtained from a human donor who had recovered from COVID-19. The CDR3 reads CASSIEPTSGRMRQETQYF. The DNA for the CDR3 is TGTGCCAGTAGTATAGAGCCGACTAGCGGGAGGATGCGGCAAGAGACCCAGTACTTC. Supplemented by reference TRBV19 and TRBJ2-5, the full variable domain reads DGGITQSPKYLFRKEGQNVTLSCEQNLNHDAMYWYRQDPGQGLRLIYYSQIVNDFQKGDIAEGYSVSREKKESFPLTVTSAQKNPTAFYLCASSIEPTSGRMRQETQYFGPGTRLLVL.